These 23 T cell receptor beta chains were all obtained from the same sample, sequenced in a study of blood T cell repertoires in COVID-19. Produced via immunoSEQ multiplex PCR; TCRdb's table is partial and in-frame only. The sample yields approximately 250,000 clones, around 80% seen once. The material sequenced was peripheral blood. The receptors were gathered from a human donor in a cohort sampled during active COVID-19.

This chain connects TRBV19 to TRBJ2-3, with 11 bases that match TRBD1. Trimming at V came to 3 bases and at J to 5 bases, leaving 4 bases not matched to a gene. Germline assignment: CDR1 LNHDA and CDR2 SQIVND (reference sequence). The CDR3 spans 15 residues. The CDR3 bases are TGTGCCAGTAGTATTCCGGGACAGGGGGTAGATACGCAGTATTTT. It translates to CASSIPGQGVDTQYF.

Regarding this clone: Other DNA sequences of this sample code for an identical CDR3. The V and J genes are TRBV11-3 and TRBJ1-6; 8 nucleotides align to TRBD1. The CDR3 covers 15 residues. V shed 0 bases and J 7 bases; nucleotides not matched to a gene: 2. CDR1 is SGHNT and CDR2 is YENEEA in the germline V gene. CDR3 in DNA: TGTGCCAGCAGCTTAGACGGACAGGGAAATTCACCCCTCCACTTT. It codes for CASSLDGQGNSPLHF.

The chain has TRBV20-1 and TRBJ2-3, with a tentative D call TRBD2 (5 bases). The germline CDR1 and CDR2 sequences are DFQATT and SNEGSKA (reference sequence). The V gene lost 3 bases and the J gene lost 4 bases, with 17 bases spanning the gap. The CDR3 extends over 15 amino acids. The CDR3 is CSASLSGRLSDTQYF. The CDR3 nucleotides read TGCAGTGCTAGTTTGAGCGGTCGCCTGTCAGATACGCAGTATTTT.

V gene TRBV4-2 combines with J gene TRBJ2-1, with 10 bases lining up with TRBD2. Germline V gene sequence: CDR1 LGHNA, CDR2 YNFKEQ. The CDR3 runs to 18 residues. Unmatched junction bases numbered 7, after V lost 1 base and J lost 1 base. The CDR3 sequence: CASSQGASGRSSYNEQFF. The CDR3, as DNA: TGTGCCAGCAGCCAAGGGGCTAGCGGGAGATCATCCTACAATGAGCAGTTCTTC.

The chain is built from TRBV28 and TRBJ2-7, with 7 bases aligning to TRBD2. The CDR3 runs 14 residues. CDR1 and CDR2 (germline): MDHEN, SYDVKM. J lost 1 base, V lost 3 bases, and 3 bases had no gene match. The CDR3 spells CASSLEGGSYEQYF. The CDR3 DNA reads TGTGCCAGCAGTTTGGAGGGAGGGTCCTACGAGCAGTACTTC.

CDR3 sequence reads: CAAGTSGRYYNEQFF. The CDR3 nucleotides are TGTGCCGCCGGGACTAGCGGGAGGTACTACAATGAGCAGTTCTTC. The genes are TRBV10-3 and TRBJ2-1; 15 nucleotides agree with TRBD2. Germline CDR1 reads ENHRY; CDR2 reads SYGVKD. Trimming took 11 bases from V and 3 from J; bases not matched to a gene: 5. The CDR3 loop spans 15 amino acids.

The rearrangement links TRBV30 to TRBJ1-6, with D possibly TRBD1 on 6 matching bases. The germline V gene encodes CDR1 GTSNPN and CDR2 SVGIG (reference sequence). This CDR3 contains 16 residues. V dropped 2 bases and J dropped 3 bases, with 14 bases sitting between them. The CDR3 spells CAWSPQDSDYNSPLHF. The CDR3 coding sequence is TGTGCCTGGAGTCCCCAGGACAGTGACTATAATTCACCCCTCCACTTT.

The chain couples TRBV18 to TRBJ1-1, with D perhaps matching TRBD1 (6 bases). The V gene lost 6 bases and the J gene lost 0 bases, with 11 bases spanning the gap. Germline V CDR1 and CDR2: KGHSH, LQKENI. This CDR3 has 14 amino acids. The CDR3 nucleotides are TGTGCCAGCTCGAGGACAGTCCTGAACACTGAAGCTTTCTTT. This translates into CASSRTVLNTEAFF.

This chain connects TRBV5-1 to TRBJ2-1; TRBD2 agrees at 12 bases. The junction had 11 bases not matched to a gene; V was cut back by 4 bases and J by 9 bases. The germline V gene has CDR1 SGHRS and CDR2 YFSETQ. The CDR3 covers 16 residues. CDR3 residues: CASSPGSSGRAIEQFF. CDR3 in DNA: TGCGCCAGCAGCCCCGGTTCTAGCGGGAGGGCCATTGAGCAGTTCTTC.

This clone was observed once. V is TRBV28 and J is TRBJ1-1; D is unresolved. V was cut by 5 bases and J by 3 bases, with 16 bases left in between. The CDR3 has 15 residues. CDR1 and CDR2 (germline): MDHEN, SYDVKM. The CDR3 DNA is TGTGCCAGCAGTCCACCCCCCGGGTTCGACACTGAAGCTTTCTTT. Amino acids: CASSPPPGFDTEAFF.

Only a few counts were recorded for this clone. This chain links TRBV27 with TRBJ1-2, with D possibly TRBD1 on 6 matching bases. The CDR3 spans 16 residues. With 6 bases removed from V and 3 bases from J, the gap between germline ends came to 20 bases. Germline loops: CDR1 MNHEY, CDR2 SMNVEV (reference sequence). The CDR3 spells CASRSGAAGHDYGYTF. Here the CDR3 DNA reads TGTGCCAGCAGATCAGGGGCAGCCGGGCACGACTATGGCTACACCTTC.

This clone was detected only once. V gene TRBV11-2 combines with J gene TRBJ1-4; 9 bases align to TRBD1. Germline V gives CDR1 SGHAT, CDR2 FQNNGV. The trim removed 5 bases at V and 7 bases at J, leaving 8 bases unmatched. The CDR3 spans 15 residues. CDR3 sequence reads: CASSADRGSGEKLFF. CDR3 nucleotides: TGTGCCAGCAGCGCGGACAGGGGCTCGGGTGAAAAACTGTTTTTT.

The chain couples TRBV27 to TRBJ2-7; 9 positions agree with TRBD1. J was trimmed by 3 bases and V by 6 bases; bases with no gene match: 6. The V gene's germline CDR1 is MNHEY and CDR2 SMNVEV (reference sequence). There are 14 residues in the CDR3. The DNA of the CDR3 is TGTGCCAGCAGCCAAAAGGGACAGGGCTACGAGCAGTACTTC. Translation: CASSQKGQGYEQYF.

The chain has TRBV7-2 and TRBJ2-1, with D hard to call. Per the germline V gene, CDR1 is SGHTA and CDR2 is FQGNSA. The CDR3 consists of 15 residues. Between the trimmed V and J ends, which lost 4 bases and 1 base, there was a span of 11 bases. CDR3: CASSSHGGSYNEQFF. CDR3 nucleotides: TGTGCCAGCAGCTCCCACGGCGGATCCTACAATGAGCAGTTCTTC.

CDR3 in DNA: TGTGCCAGCAGTGACGCGAGGGATTCACCCCTCCACTTT. It is translated as CASSDARDSPLHF. J is TRBJ1-6 and V is TRBV6-4; D gene uncertain. Trimming removed 2 bases at V and 8 bases at J, with 7 bases between. In germline, CDR1 is MRHNA, CDR2 SNTAGT. The CDR3 has 13 amino acids.

The chain combines TRBV19 with TRBJ2-7; D is perhaps TRBD1 (6 bases). Deletions cut 5 bases from V and 3 bases from J, with 20 bases between. The V gene's germline CDR1 is LNHDA and CDR2 SQIVND (reference sequence). This CDR3 region has 16 residues. CDR3 loop: CASSRRDRTLVYEQYF. DNA for the CDR3: TGTGCCAGTAGTCGACGAGACAGGACCCTTGTCTACGAGCAGTACTTC.

The chain links TRBV5-1 to TRBJ2-1; tentative D call: TRBD2 (5 bases). This CDR3 is built from 16 residues. Between the trimmed V and J ends, which lost 0 bases and 9 bases, there was a span of 19 bases. The germline gives CDR1 SGHRS, CDR2 YFSETQ. Here the CDR3 DNA reads TGCGCCAGCAGCTTGGGCGGTGAAGCGTCTCGGGGTGAGCAGTTCTTC. It yields the protein CASSLGGEASRGEQFF.

This chain connects TRBV19 to TRBJ1-5, with D perhaps matching TRBD1 (6 bases). Trimming pared 11 bases from V and 3 bases from J, leaving 14 bases between. This CDR3 region has 13 residues. Germline V gene sequence: CDR1 LNHDA, CDR2 SQIVND (reference sequence). Here the CDR3 reads CASRGRANQPQHF. DNA of the CDR3: TGTGCCTCCAGGGGCAGGGCCAATCAGCCCCAGCATTTT.

This clone has a count of ten or more. The chain combines TRBV6-5 with TRBJ1-5, with 7 nucleotides matching TRBD1. V was clipped by 6 bases and J by 4 bases; unmatched bases: 6. The CDR3 is made up of 14 amino acids. The germline gives CDR1 MNHEY, CDR2 SVGAGI. The CDR3 spells CASRGVQGNQPQHF. Written as DNA, the CDR3 is TGTGCCAGCAGGGGCGTACAGGGGAATCAGCCCCAGCATTTT.

V usage is TRBV10-3 and J usage is TRBJ2-3; D may be TRBD1 (6 bases). The CDR3 has 14 residues. Trimming pared 6 bases from V and 2 bases from J, leaving 12 bases between. Germline-derived CDR1 and CDR2 are ENHRY and SYGVKD. This chain's CDR3 is CAIRDRRYTDTQYF. In nucleotides, the CDR3 is TGTGCCATCAGAGACAGGCGATACACAGATACGCAGTATTTT.

This chain links TRBV27 with TRBJ2-2; TRBD1 matches 7 bases. CDR1 and CDR2 from the germline V gene are MNHEY and SMNVEV (reference sequence). The CDR3 is 15 residues long. With V trimmed by 5 bases and J by 4 bases, 7 bases remained unmatched. As DNA, the CDR3 is TGTGCCAGCAGTCTCGGGACAGCACCCACCGGGGAGCTGTTTTTT. The encoded protein is CASSLGTAPTGELFF.

A single count supports this clone. The chain combines TRBV18 with TRBJ1-2; the D is unclear. Germline CDR1 reads KGHSH; CDR2 reads LQKENI. This CDR3 is 13 amino acids long. Deletions cut 3 bases from V and 8 bases from J, with 13 bases between. In nucleotides, the CDR3 is TGTGCCAGCTCACCCCCCTTGAGAGGAGGCTACACCTTC. Translation: CASSPPLRGGYTF.

Regarding this clone: Different DNA sequences within this sample yield the same CDR3. The chain carries TRBV7-9 and TRBJ2-5; the D gene is possibly TRBD2 (5 bases). V was pared by 0 bases and J by 0 bases, with 8 bases between. CDR1 is SEHNR and CDR2 is FQNEAQ in the germline V gene (reference sequence). This CDR3 is 15 amino acids long. As DNA, the CDR3 is TGTGCCAGCAGCTTAGCTAGAGGGTACCAAGAGACCCAGTACTTC. Its protein is CASSLARGYQETQYF.